One sample yielded the 8 T cell receptor beta chains listed below, sequenced in a study of cytotoxic CD8 clonotypes in ibrutinib-treated CLL. Profiling relied on immunoSEQ multiplex PCR, and the TCRdb table lists in-frame clones only, not all of them. This sample yields a few hundred thousand clones, of which about 80% are seen a single time; over 6.5% belongs to the top ten. Sequences were derived from PBMCs, sampled before ibrutinib treatment. The receptors were sampled from a human donor with chronic lymphocytic leukemia.

The chain uses TRBV7-8 and TRBJ2-1; 10 bases line up with TRBD2. The CDR3 loop spans 16 amino acids. Germline V gene data show CDR1 as SGHVS and CDR2 as FQNEAQ. V was pared by 5 bases and J by 5 bases, with 9 bases of the junction left unmatched. The CDR3 sequence: CASSPEYGTSDNEQFF. The CDR3 nucleotides read TGTGCCAGCAGCCCCGAATATGGGACTAGCGACAATGAGCAGTTCTTC.

The chain is built from TRBV5-1 and TRBJ2-7; D may be TRBD1 (5 bases). The germline V gene has CDR1 SGHRS and CDR2 YFSETQ. The V end was cut by 1 base, the J end by 3 bases, with 11 bases between. The length of the CDR3 is 14 residues. CDR3 sequence (DNA): TGCGCCAGCAGCTTGATCCCAGGGAACTACGAGCAGTACTTC. Its protein product is CASSLIPGNYEQYF.

This chain connects TRBV7-6 to TRBJ2-7, with TRBD2 matching over 11 bases. Germline CDR1 SGHVS, CDR2 FNYEAQ. Unmatched junction bases numbered 21, after V lost 5 bases and J lost 6 bases. The CDR3 is 19 residues long. This CDR3 reads CASSPVISGRAPPSGEQYF. CDR3 DNA sequence: TGTGCCAGCAGCCCCGTTATTAGCGGGAGGGCACCACCCTCCGGCGAGCAGTACTTC.

The rearrangement joins TRBV5-6 to TRBJ1-5; D not certain. The CDR3 is 15 amino acids. CDR1 and CDR2 (germline): SGHDT, YYEEEE. V lost 3 bases and J lost 5, with 15 bases in between. The CDR3 nucleotides are TGTGCCAGCAGCTCCCTCCTTGGTGTGGATCAGCCCCAGCATTTT. Translation: CASSSLLGVDQPQHF.

This chain links TRBV28 with TRBJ2-6; a possible D gene is TRBD1 (5 bases). Germline values: CDR1 MDHEN, CDR2 SYDVKM. V was trimmed by 3 bases and J by 3 bases, leaving 12 bases between them. The CDR3 is 16 amino acids. The CDR3, as DNA: TGTGCCAGCAGTTTCCAGGGCTTGCGTGGGGCCAACGTCCTGACTTTC. Translated, it gives CASSFQGLRGANVLTF.

The chain combines TRBV27 with TRBJ2-1; no definite D call. CDR3 size: 14 residues. The germline V gene encodes CDR1 MNHEY and CDR2 SMNVEV (reference sequence). Trimming pared 3 bases from V and 10 bases from J, leaving 16 bases between. CDR3 DNA sequence: TGTGCCAGCAGTTTCCAGCGACCAGATCGCGAGCAGTTCTTC. Translation gives CASSFQRPDREQFF.

V and J are TRBV5-1 and TRBJ2-5; D unresolved. From germline, CDR1 is SGHRS and CDR2 YFSETQ. Trimming removed 4 bases at V and 4 bases at J, with 11 bases between. CDR3 length: 13 residues. CDR3 sequence: CASSLEHRETQYF. The CDR3 DNA reads TGCGCCAGCAGCCTCGAGCACCGAGAGACCCAGTACTTC.

The chain uses TRBV19 and TRBJ2-7, with unresolved D. This CDR3 contains 14 residues. Germline V gene lookup returns CDR1 LNHDA and CDR2 SQIVND (reference sequence). Trimming removed 7 bases at V and 4 bases at J, with 17 bases between. The CDR3 sequence: CASTPGPGGYEQYF. The DNA for the CDR3 is TGTGCCAGTACCCCCGGACCCGGTGGGTACGAGCAGTACTTC. The full variable domain, its missing parts supplied by reference TRBV19 and TRBJ2-7, is DGGITQSPKYLFRKEGQNVTLSCEQNLNHDAMYWYRQDPGQGLRLIYYSQIVNDFQKGDIAEGYSVSREKKESFPLTVTSAQKNPTAFYLCASTPGPGGYEQYFGPGTRLTVT.